What follows are 25 T cell receptor beta chains derived from one specimen sequenced in a study of prognosis after radiotherapy for stage I lung cancer. It was by two-round multiplex PCR that TCR beta CDR3 was amplified from genomic DNA. TRBV and TRBJ genes each had their own specific primers in first-round PCR. TCRdb processed the multiplex PCR reads anew with MiXCR; each CDR3 protein has one entry. The profile shows more than 11,000 distinct CDR3 sequences, about 32% of them singletons. The material sequenced was PBMCs, taken before or after stereotactic body radiation therapy (not recorded which). The source is a donor of 50 years or more with non-small cell lung cancer.

This chain links TRBV18 with TRBJ1-5; no definite D call. Trimming removed 3 bases from V and 7 bases from J, with 13 bases in between. This CDR3 has 14 amino acids. Germline loops: CDR1 KGHSH, CDR2 LQKENI. In DNA form, the CDR3 reads TGTGCCAGCTCACCGTACAGTTCTCGACAGCCCCAGCATTTT. Translated: CASSPYSSRQPQHF.

This clonotype was counted many times. This chain connects TRBV18 to TRBJ1-6; D is unresolved. The V gene lost 2 bases and the J gene lost 7 bases, with 9 bases spanning the gap. This CDR3 comprises 14 residues. The germline V gene encodes CDR1 KGHSH and CDR2 LQKENI. CDR3 coding DNA: TGTGCCAGCTCACCATCAATTTGGAATTCACCCCTCCACTTT. Its protein product is CASSPSIWNSPLHF.

There are many counts of this clonotype. The gene calls are TRBV28 and TRBJ2-3; D call uncertain. Germline lookup yields CDR1 MDHEN and CDR2 SYDVKM. CDR3 length equals 14 residues. Deletions cut 2 bases from V and 3 bases from J, with 9 bases between. The CDR3 bases are TGTGCCAGCAGTTTAACTGTCAGAACAGATACGCAGTATTTT. This gives the protein CASSLTVRTDTQYF. The full variable domain, its missing parts supplied by reference TRBV28 and TRBJ2-3, is DVKVTQSSRYLVKRTGEKVFLECVQDMDHENMFWYRQDPGLGLRLIYFSYDVKMKEKGDIPEGYSVSREKKERFSLILESASTNQTSMYLCASSLTVRTDTQYFGPGTRLTVL.

The chain has TRBV6-5 and TRBJ1-1; maybe TRBD1 (5 bases). V was pared by 2 bases and J by 6 bases, with 10 bases between. CDR1 is MNHEY and CDR2 is SVGAGI in the germline V gene. The CDR3 is 13 residues long. The CDR3 loop is CASSYNSRAEAFF. The CDR3 DNA reads TGTGCCAGCAGTTACAACAGCAGGGCTGAAGCTTTCTTT.

This clonotype was observed at least ten times. Written as DNA, the CDR3 is TGTGCCAGCAGCTTGGGACAGGTCTACGAGCAGTACTTC. Amino acid sequence: CASSLGQVYEQYF. This sequence joins TRBV11-2 and TRBJ2-7; 8 positions match TRBD1. V dropped 3 bases and J dropped 3; count of bases not matched to a gene: 1. The CDR3 spans 13 residues. Looked up from germline, CDR1 is SGHAT and CDR2 is FQNNGV.

In this sample, this clonotype turned up many times. The gene calls are TRBV11-2 and TRBJ2-6, with D perhaps TRBD1 (6 bases). Per germline, CDR1 SGHAT and CDR2 FQNNGV. The CDR3 has 15 residues. V gave up 5 bases and J gave up 1 base, with 9 bases separating them. Here the CDR3 reads CASSTTGSGANVLTF. The CDR3 DNA reads as TGTGCCAGCAGCACCACAGGGTCTGGGGCCAACGTCCTGACTTTC. Using reference TRBV11-2 and TRBJ2-6 for the parts outside the CDR3, the full variable domain is EAGVAQSPRYKIIEKRQSVAFWCNPISGHATLYWYQQILGQGPKLLIQFQNNGVVDDSQLPKDRFSAERLKGVDSTLKIQPAKLEDSAVYLCASSTTGSGANVLTFGAGSRLTVL.

This clonotype has a count of ten or more. This chain uses TRBV7-6 with TRBJ2-1; 10 positions agree with TRBD2. The CDR3 length is 18 residues. Germline loops: CDR1 SGHVS, CDR2 FNYEAQ. V shed 5 bases, J shed 0 bases, and the junction held 10 bases outside the gene matches. The chain's CDR3 is CASSTGTSAGSSYNEQFF. Written as DNA, the CDR3 is TGTGCCAGCAGCACAGGGACTAGCGCCGGCTCCTCCTACAATGAGCAGTTCTTC. The full variable domain, in which reference TRBV7-6 and TRBJ2-1 provide the parts outside the CDR3, is GAGVSQSPRYKVTKRGQDVALRCDPISGHVSLYWYRQALGQGPEFLTYFNYEAQQDKSGLPNDRFSAERPEGSISTLTIQRTEQRDSAMYRCASSTGTSAGSSYNEQFFGPGTRLTVL.

In this sample, this clonotype turned up many times. This chain uses TRBV6-1 with TRBJ2-7, with D perhaps TRBD1 (5 bases). Germline V CDR1 and CDR2: MNHNS, SASEGT. This CDR3 spans 14 amino acids. Deletions cut 6 bases from V and 5 bases from J, with 17 bases between. The CDR3 here is CASSSHGEGDEQYF. The CDR3 region has the DNA TGTGCCAGCAGCAGCCATGGGGAAGGGGACGAGCAGTACTTC.

This clonotype was counted ten times or more. The chain combines TRBV6-5 with TRBJ1-4; D not resolved. The CDR3 extends over 14 amino acids. Germline V lookup: CDR1 MNHEY, CDR2 SVGAGI. Trimming shortened V by 2 bases and J by 5 bases, and 9 bases separated the two germline ends. The CDR3 protein is CASSYDGENEKLFF. DNA of the CDR3: TGTGCCAGCAGTTACGACGGAGAAAATGAAAAACTGTTTTTT.

Comments on this clonotype: This likely reflects a read error, since a far larger clone is one base away. The J gene is TRBJ1-6, the V gene TRBV6-9; D not resolved. CDR1 and CDR2 from the germline V gene are MNHGY and SVAAGI. CDR3 length: 13 amino acids. Written as DNA, the CDR3 is TGTGCCAGCAGTGAACAAGGCCGGTCACCCTTCCACTTT. Translating gives CASSEQGRSPFHF.

The rearrangement joins TRBV5-1 to TRBJ2-5, with 7 bases matching TRBD2. CDR1 and CDR2 from the germline V gene are SGHRS and YFSETQ. The CDR3 loop spans 15 amino acids. J lost 3 bases, V lost 5 bases, and 10 bases had no gene match. CDR3 region: CASSTQLAWEETQYF. DNA of the CDR3: TGCGCCAGCAGTACACAACTAGCGTGGGAAGAGACCCAGTACTTC.

This clonotype was detected ten times or more. The chain carries TRBV2 and TRBJ2-7; TRBD2 matches 7 bases. Trimming at V came to 3 bases and at J to 7 bases, leaving 6 bases not matched to a gene. This CDR3 contains 13 residues. In germline, CDR1 is SNHLY, CDR2 FYNNEI. The CDR3 spells CASSEGLTREQYF. The CDR3 DNA reads as TGTGCCAGCAGTGAGGGACTAACCAGGGAGCAGTACTTC.

This clonotype has a handful of counts. The rearrangement joins TRBV5-4 to TRBJ2-7, with D perhaps matching TRBD1 (5 bases). In germline, CDR1 is SGHNT, CDR2 YYREEE (reference sequence). V was trimmed by 1 base and J by 9 bases, leaving 14 bases between them. This CDR3 is built from 13 residues. In DNA form, the CDR3 reads TGTGCCAGCAGCTTGTCGCCAGGGTCCGCGCAGTACTTC. It translates to CASSLSPGSAQYF.

This clonotype was detected many times. The chain is built from TRBV5-8 and TRBJ2-1; possibly TRBD1 for D (5 bases). This CDR3 is built from 15 residues. Between the trimmed V and J ends, which lost 4 bases and 0 bases, there was a span of 11 bases. Per germline, CDR1 SGHTS and CDR2 YDEGEE. The chain's CDR3 is CASSPDSYSYNEQFF. CDR3 nucleotides: TGTGCCAGCAGCCCTGACAGTTACTCCTACAATGAGCAGTTCTTC.

This clonotype qualifies as medium-sized (0.01 to 0.1%). The chain uses TRBV6-5 and TRBJ1-5, with D perhaps matching TRBD1 (6 bases). V gave up 0 bases and J gave up 2 bases, with 8 bases separating them. Germline CDR1 reads MNHEY; CDR2 reads SVGAGI. This CDR3 is built from 15 residues. In nucleotides, the CDR3 is TGTGCCAGCAGTTACTCAGGGGGAGGCAATCAGCCCCAGCATTTT. Its translation is CASSYSGGGNQPQHF.

By sample share, this clonotype is medium-sized (0.01 to 0.1%). CDR3 bases: TGTGCCAGCAGGGCGACAGGGGGCCGAGATCAGCCCCAGCATTTT. Protein sequence: CASRATGGRDQPQHF. This chain links TRBV2 with TRBJ1-5, with 10 bases identical to TRBD1. The CDR3 extends over 15 amino acids. Trimming took 6 bases from V and 5 from J; bases not matched to a gene: 7. Germline V gene lookup returns CDR1 SNHLY and CDR2 FYNNEI.

This clonotype came up many times. The chain uses TRBV6-1 and TRBJ2-1; D is perhaps TRBD1 or TRBD2 (5 bases each). V gave up 5 bases and J gave up 9 bases, with 11 bases separating them. Germline V lookup: CDR1 MNHNS, CDR2 SASEGT. This CDR3 has 12 residues. The CDR3 sequence is CASSLGETEQFF. CDR3 nucleotide sequence: TGTGCCAGCAGTCTGGGGGAGACTGAGCAGTTCTTC.

This clonotype was detected only once. This may stem from a read error, because a much larger clone lies one nucleotide away. This chain connects TRBV5-6 to TRBJ1-1; D gene uncertain. The CDR3 loop spans 14 amino acids. The germline V gene has CDR1 SGHDT and CDR2 YYEEEE. CDR3 sequence reads: CASILGWANTEAFF. CDR3 nucleotides: TGTGCCAGCATCTTGGGGTGGGCGAACACTGAAGCTTTCTTT.

In regard to this clonotype: The junction departs from the called germline gene at one end, perhaps through a read error. The chain is built from TRBV4-2 and TRBJ2-5, with D unclear. Germline CDR1 is LGHNA and CDR2 is YNFKEQ. The length of the CDR3 is 14 residues. CDR3 amino acids: CASSHLGGQKTQYF. The CDR3 DNA sequence: TGTGCCAGCAGCCACCTTGGCGGCCAAAAGACCCAGTACTTC.

This clonotype was detected ten times or more. The chain couples TRBV28 to TRBJ2-1; 11 bases line up with TRBD2. The CDR3 loop spans 16 amino acids. CDR1 and CDR2 (germline): MDHEN, SYDVKM. V gave up 2 bases and J gave up 5 bases; unmatched junction bases: 5. The chain's CDR3 is CASSLAGLAANNEQFF. In DNA, the CDR3 is TGTGCCAGCAGTTTAGCGGGACTAGCGGCTAACAATGAGCAGTTCTTC.

In regard to this clonotype: This could be a read error, since a much larger clone is one nucleotide away. The chain uses TRBV5-4 and TRBJ2-7; D is possibly TRBD2 (5 bases). Germline values: CDR1 SGHNT, CDR2 YYREEE (reference sequence). The CDR3 contains 14 residues. V was clipped by 4 bases and J by 1 base, with 12 bases between them. CDR3 residues: CASSDYGISYEQYF. The CDR3, as DNA: TGTGCCAGCAGCGACTACGGGATATCCTACGAGCAGTACTTC.

To note about this clonotype: Since a much larger clone is just one base distant, this may be a read error. The V and J genes are TRBV4-1 and TRBJ2-1; the match to TRBD2 covers 15 bases. Trimming removed 7 bases from V and 2 bases from J; junction bases left unmatched: 12. Germline V gene data show CDR1 as MGHRA and CDR2 as YSYEKL. The length of the CDR3 is 19 residues. CDR3 sequence: CASNHLGLAGGYAYNEQFF. The CDR3 nucleotides read TGCGCCAGCAACCATCTCGGACTAGCGGGAGGGTACGCCTACAATGAGCAGTTCTTC.

This clonotype was picked up many times. J is TRBJ1-2 and V is TRBV5-1; D is uncertain. The CDR3 consists of 13 residues. Germline CDR1 SGHRS, CDR2 YFSETQ. The V end lost 0 bases, the J end lost 8 bases, and 11 bases lay between the germline ends. CDR3 sequence: CASSLGGDGGYTF. CDR3 sequence (DNA): TGCGCCAGCAGCTTGGGAGGAGACGGAGGCTACACCTTC.

As to this clonotype: It is likely a read error: a sequence one base away is far more abundant. The chain is built from TRBV7-3 and TRBJ1-5, with TRBD1 as a possible D gene (6 bases). Looked up from germline, CDR1 is SGHTA and CDR2 is FQGTGA. This CDR3 contains 13 residues. Here the CDR3 DNA reads TGTGCCAGCAGACAGGGTTCAGGTCAGCCCCAGAATTTT. Encoded protein: CASRQGSGQPQNF.

This clonotype is termed medium-sized. This chain links TRBV11-2 with TRBJ1-4, with 9 bases fitting TRBD1. CDR3 length: 15 residues. Germline loops: CDR1 SGHAT, CDR2 FQNNGV. The junction had 4 bases not matched to a gene; V was cut back by 0 bases and J by 8 bases. CDR3 residues: CASSLEIGTGEKLFF. In nucleotides, the CDR3 is TGTGCCAGCAGCTTAGAGATAGGGACAGGGGAAAAACTGTTTTTT.